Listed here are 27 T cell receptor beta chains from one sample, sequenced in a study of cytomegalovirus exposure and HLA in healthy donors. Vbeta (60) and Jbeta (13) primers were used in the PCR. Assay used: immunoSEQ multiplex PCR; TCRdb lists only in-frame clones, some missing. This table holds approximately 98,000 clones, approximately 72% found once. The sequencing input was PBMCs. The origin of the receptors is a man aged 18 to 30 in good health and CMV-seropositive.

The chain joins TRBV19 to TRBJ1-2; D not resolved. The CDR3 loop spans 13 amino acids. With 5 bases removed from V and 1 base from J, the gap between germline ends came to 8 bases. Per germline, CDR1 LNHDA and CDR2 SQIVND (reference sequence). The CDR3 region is CASSAAGNYGYTF. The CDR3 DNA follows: TGTGCCAGTAGTGCGGCTGGTAACTATGGCTACACCTTC.

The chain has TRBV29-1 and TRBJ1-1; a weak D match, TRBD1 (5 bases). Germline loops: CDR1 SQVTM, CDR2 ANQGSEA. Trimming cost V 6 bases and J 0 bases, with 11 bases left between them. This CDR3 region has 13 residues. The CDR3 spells CSVRQTVNTEAFF. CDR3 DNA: TGCAGCGTCAGGCAGACAGTGAACACTGAAGCTTTCTTT.

CDR3 sequence: CAWSRPLSNQPQHF. The CDR3, as DNA: TGTGCCTGGAGTCGTCCACTTAGCAATCAGCCCCAGCATTTT. V gene TRBV30 combines with J gene TRBJ1-5; no firm D call. CDR3 length: 14 amino acids. Trimming pared 2 bases from V and 0 bases from J, leaving 8 bases between. From germline, CDR1 is GTSNPN and CDR2 SVGIG (reference sequence). Looking up the rest from reference TRBV30 and TRBJ1-5 gives the full variable domain: SQTIHQWPATLVQPVGSPLSLECTVEGTSNPNLYWYRQAAGRGLQLLFYSVGIGQISSEVPQNLSASRPQDRQFILSSKKLLLSDSGFYLCAWSRPLSNQPQHFGDGTRLSIL.

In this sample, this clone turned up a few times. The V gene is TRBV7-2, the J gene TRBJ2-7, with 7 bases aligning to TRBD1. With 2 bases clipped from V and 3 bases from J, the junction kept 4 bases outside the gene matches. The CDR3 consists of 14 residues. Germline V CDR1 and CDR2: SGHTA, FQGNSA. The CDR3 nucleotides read TGTGCCAGCAGCTTACCTAACAGGGGCTACGAGCAGTACTTC. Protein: CASSLPNRGYEQYF. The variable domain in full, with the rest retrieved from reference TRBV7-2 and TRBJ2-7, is GAGVSQSPSNKVTEKGKDVELRCDPISGHTALYWYRQSLGQGLEFLIYFQGNSAPDKSGLPSDRFSAERTGGSVSTLTIQRTQQEDSAVYLCASSLPNRGYEQYFGPGTRLTVT.

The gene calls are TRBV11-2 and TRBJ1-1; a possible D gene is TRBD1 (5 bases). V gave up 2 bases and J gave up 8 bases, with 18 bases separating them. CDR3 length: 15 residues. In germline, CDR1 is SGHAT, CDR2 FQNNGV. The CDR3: CASSLWGGGTAEAFF. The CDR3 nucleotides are TGTGCCAGCAGCTTATGGGGAGGAGGGACCGCCGAAGCTTTCTTT.

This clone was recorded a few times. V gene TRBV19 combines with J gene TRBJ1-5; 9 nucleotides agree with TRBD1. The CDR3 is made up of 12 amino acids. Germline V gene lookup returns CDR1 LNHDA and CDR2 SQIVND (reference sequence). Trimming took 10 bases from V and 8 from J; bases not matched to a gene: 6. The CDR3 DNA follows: TGTGCCATCGGGACAGGGAGGGAGCCCCAGCATTTT. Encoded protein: CAIGTGREPQHF.

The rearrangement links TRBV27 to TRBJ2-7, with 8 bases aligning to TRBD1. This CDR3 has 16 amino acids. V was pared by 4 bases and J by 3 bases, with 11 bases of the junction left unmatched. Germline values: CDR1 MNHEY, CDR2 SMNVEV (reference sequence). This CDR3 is CASSSQDRDLLYEQYF. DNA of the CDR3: TGTGCCAGCAGTTCCCAGGACAGGGACCTTCTCTACGAGCAGTACTTC.

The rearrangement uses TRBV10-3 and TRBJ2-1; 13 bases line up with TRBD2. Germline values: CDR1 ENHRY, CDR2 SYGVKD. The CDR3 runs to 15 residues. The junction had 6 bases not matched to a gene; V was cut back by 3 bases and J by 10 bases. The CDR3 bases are TGTGCCATCAGTGAACTAGCGGGGGGGCCGTTAGAGCAGTTCTTC. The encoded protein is CAISELAGGPLEQFF.

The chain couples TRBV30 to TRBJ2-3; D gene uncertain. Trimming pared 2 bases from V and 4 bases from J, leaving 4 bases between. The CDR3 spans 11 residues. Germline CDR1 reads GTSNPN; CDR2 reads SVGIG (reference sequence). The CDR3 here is CAWSLPDTQYF. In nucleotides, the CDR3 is TGTGCCTGGAGTCTCCCAGATACGCAGTATTTT.

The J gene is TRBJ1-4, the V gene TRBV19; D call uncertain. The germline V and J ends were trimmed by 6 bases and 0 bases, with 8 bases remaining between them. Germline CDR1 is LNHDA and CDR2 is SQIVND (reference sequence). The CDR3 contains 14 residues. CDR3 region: CASSLAATNEKLFF. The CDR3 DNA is TGTGCCAGTAGCTTGGCTGCAACTAATGAAAAACTGTTTTTT.

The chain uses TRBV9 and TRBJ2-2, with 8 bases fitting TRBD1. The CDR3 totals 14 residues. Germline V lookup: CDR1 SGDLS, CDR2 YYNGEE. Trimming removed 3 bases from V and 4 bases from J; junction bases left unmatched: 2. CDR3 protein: CASSGTGGTGELFF. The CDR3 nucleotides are TGTGCCAGCAGCGGTACAGGGGGCACCGGGGAGCTGTTTTTT.

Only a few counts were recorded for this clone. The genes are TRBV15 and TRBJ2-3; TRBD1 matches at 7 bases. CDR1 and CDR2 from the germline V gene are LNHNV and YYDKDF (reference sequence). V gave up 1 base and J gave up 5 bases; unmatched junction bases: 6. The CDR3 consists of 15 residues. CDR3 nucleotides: TGTGCCACCAGCAGAGCACGAGGGGGCCTAGATACGCAGTATTTT. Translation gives CATSRARGGLDTQYF.

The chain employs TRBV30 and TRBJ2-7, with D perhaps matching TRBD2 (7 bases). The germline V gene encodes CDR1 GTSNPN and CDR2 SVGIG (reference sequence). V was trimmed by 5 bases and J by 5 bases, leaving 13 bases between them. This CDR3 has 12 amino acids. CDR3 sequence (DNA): TGTGCCTGGGATATAGGGGGGGACGAGCAGTACTTC. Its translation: CAWDIGGDEQYF.

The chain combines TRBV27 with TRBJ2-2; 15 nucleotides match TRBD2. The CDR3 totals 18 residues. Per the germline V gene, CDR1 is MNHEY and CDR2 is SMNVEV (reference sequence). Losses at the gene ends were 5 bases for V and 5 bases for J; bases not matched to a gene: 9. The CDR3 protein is CASSPGLAGGLFTGELFF. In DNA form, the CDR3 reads TGTGCCAGCAGTCCAGGACTAGCGGGGGGGCTGTTTACCGGGGAGCTGTTTTTT.

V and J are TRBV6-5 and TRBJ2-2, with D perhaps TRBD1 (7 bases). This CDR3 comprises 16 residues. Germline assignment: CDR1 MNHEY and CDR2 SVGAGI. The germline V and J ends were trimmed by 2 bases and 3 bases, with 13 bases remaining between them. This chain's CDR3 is CASSYGQERDTGELFF. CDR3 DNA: TGTGCCAGCAGTTACGGACAGGAGCGGGACACCGGGGAGCTGTTTTTT.

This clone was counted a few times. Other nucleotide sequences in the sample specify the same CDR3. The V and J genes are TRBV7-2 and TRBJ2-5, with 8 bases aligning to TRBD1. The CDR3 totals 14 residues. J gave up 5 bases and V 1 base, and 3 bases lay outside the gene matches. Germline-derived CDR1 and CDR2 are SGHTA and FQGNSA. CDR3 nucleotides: TGTGCCAGCAGCTTAGGCAGGGGGCGGGAGACCCAGTACTTC. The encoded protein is CASSLGRGRETQYF.

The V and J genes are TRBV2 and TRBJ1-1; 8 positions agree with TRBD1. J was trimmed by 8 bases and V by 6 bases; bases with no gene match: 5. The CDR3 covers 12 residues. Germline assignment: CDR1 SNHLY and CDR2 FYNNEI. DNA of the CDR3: TGTGCCAGCAGCTATAGACAGGGGGAAGCTTTCTTT. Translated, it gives CASSYRQGEAFF.

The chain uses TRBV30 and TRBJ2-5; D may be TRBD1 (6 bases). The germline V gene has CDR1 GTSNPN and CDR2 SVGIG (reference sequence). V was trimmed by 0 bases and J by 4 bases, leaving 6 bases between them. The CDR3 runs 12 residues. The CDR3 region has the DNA TGTGCCTGGAGTGTAGGGGGAGAGACCCAGTACTTC. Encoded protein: CAWSVGGETQYF.

CDR3 nucleotides: TGTGCCAGCAGCTTATACTCAGGGAACACTGAAGCTTTCTTT. This encodes CASSLYSGNTEAFF. This rearrangement joins TRBV11-1 to TRBJ1-1; D call uncertain. The V end was cut by 2 bases, the J end by 1 base, with 8 bases between. This CDR3 is 14 amino acids long. The germline CDR1 and CDR2 sequences are SGHAT and FQDESV (reference sequence). Supplemented by reference TRBV11-1 and TRBJ1-1, the full variable domain reads EAEVAQSPRYKITEKSQAVAFWCDPISGHATLYWYRQILGQGPELLVQFQDESVVDDSQLPKDRFSAERLKGVDSTLKIQPAELGDSAMYLCASSLYSGNTEAFFGQGTRLTVV.

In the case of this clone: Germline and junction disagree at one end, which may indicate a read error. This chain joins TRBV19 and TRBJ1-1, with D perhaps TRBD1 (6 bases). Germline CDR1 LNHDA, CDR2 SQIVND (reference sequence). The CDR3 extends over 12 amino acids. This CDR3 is CASSKETGGRSF. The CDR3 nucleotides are TGTGCCAGTAGTAAAGAGACAGGAGGCAGAAGCTTT.

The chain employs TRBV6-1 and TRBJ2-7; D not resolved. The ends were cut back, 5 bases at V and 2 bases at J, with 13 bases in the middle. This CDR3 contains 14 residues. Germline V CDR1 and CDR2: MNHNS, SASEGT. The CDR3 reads CASSRHQITYEQYF. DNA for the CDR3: TGTGCCAGCAGTCGACATCAGATAACCTACGAGCAGTACTTC.

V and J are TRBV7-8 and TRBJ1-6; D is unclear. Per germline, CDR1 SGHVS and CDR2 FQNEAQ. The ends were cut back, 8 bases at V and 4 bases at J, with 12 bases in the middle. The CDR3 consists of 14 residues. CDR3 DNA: TGTGCCAGCGTCGGGGAATTTTATAATTCACCCCTCCACTTT. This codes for CASVGEFYNSPLHF.

DNA of the CDR3: TGTGCCAGCAGTCCAAACAATAATTCACCCCTCCACTTT. Translating gives CASSPNNNSPLHF. The rearrangement joins TRBV6-5 to TRBJ1-6; D ambiguous. Trimming shortened V by 5 bases and J by 5 bases, and 7 bases separated the two germline ends. Germline CDR1 and CDR2: MNHEY and SVGAGI. The CDR3 spans 13 residues.

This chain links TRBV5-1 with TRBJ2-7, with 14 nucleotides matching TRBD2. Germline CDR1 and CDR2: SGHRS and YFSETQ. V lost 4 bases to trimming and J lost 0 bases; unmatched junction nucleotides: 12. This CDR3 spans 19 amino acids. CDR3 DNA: TGCGCCAGCAGCCACGGACTAGCGGGAGGTTTACCGAGCTCCTACGAGCAGTACTTC. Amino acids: CASSHGLAGGLPSSYEQYF. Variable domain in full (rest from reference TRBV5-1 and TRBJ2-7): KAGVTQTPRYLIKTRGQQVTLSCSPISGHRSVSWYQQTPGQGLQFLFEYFSETQRNKGNFPGRFSGRQFSNSRSEMNVSTLELGDSALYLCASSHGLAGGLPSSYEQYFGPGTRLTVT.

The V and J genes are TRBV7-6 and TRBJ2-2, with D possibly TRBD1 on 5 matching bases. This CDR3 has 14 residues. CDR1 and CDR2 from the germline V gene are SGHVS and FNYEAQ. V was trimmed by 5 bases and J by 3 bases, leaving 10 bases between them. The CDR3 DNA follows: TGTGCCAGCAGCCTCACAGGTTACACCGGGGAGCTGTTTTTT. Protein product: CASSLTGYTGELFF.

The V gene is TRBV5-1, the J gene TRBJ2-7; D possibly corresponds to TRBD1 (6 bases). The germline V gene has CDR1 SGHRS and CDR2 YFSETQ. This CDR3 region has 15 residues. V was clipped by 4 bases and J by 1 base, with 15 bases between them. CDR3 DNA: TGCGCCAGCAGCCGGTGGGACACAGTTTCCTACGAGCAGTACTTC. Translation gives CASSRWDTVSYEQYF.

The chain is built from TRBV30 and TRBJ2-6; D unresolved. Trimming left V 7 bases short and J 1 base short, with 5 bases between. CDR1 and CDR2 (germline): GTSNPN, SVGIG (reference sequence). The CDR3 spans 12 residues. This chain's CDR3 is CAYGSGANVLTF. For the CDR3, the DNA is TGTGCCTACGGGTCTGGGGCCAACGTCCTGACTTTC.